These 17 T cell receptor beta chains originate from one sample sequenced in a study of glioma-infiltrating T cells. TCR alpha and beta CDR3 regions were amplified from RNA using iRepertoire nested multiplex PCR. TCRdb re-derived calls from the multiplex PCR reads in MiXCR, one entry per CDR3 protein. The sample records 300,000 to 450,000 distinct CDR3 sequences, roughly two fifths being singletons. The sample comprised glioma tissue, nonneoplastic brain tissue, or PBMCs (not recorded which). Receptors were obtained from a human donor with low-grade glioma or glioblastoma, undergoing nonglioma brain surgery, or in good health (not recorded which).

A word on this clonotype: This may be a read error, as it is one base from a much larger clone. Because it lacks the conserved phenylalanine or tryptophan at the end, this CDR3 is likely a read error. This rearrangement joins TRBV15 to TRBJ1-1, with a weak D call TRBD1 (5 bases). The germline V and J ends were trimmed by 1 base and 8 bases, with 14 bases remaining between them. This CDR3 region has 14 residues. The germline V gene has CDR1 LNHNV and CDR2 YYDKDF (reference sequence). The CDR3 protein is CATSRVGRPLEAFL. In DNA form, the CDR3 reads TGTGCCACCAGCAGAGTGGGGCGTCCTTTAGAAGCTTTCCTT.

This sequence joins TRBV18 and TRBJ2-7; 12 nucleotides agree with TRBD1. V trimming: 4 bases; J trimming: 4 bases; junction bases outside the gene matches: 5. Germline V CDR1 and CDR2: KGHSH, LQKENI. CDR3 length equals 15 residues. For the CDR3, the DNA is TGTGCCAGCTCACAGCCGGGACAGGGGGCATACGAGCAGTACTTC. Residues: CASSQPGQGAYEQYF. Combining the CDR3 with reference TRBV18 and TRBJ2-7 gives the whole variable domain NAGVMQNPRHLVRRRGQEARLRCSPMKGHSHVYWYRQLPEEGLKFMVYLQKENIIDESGMPKERFSAEFPKEGPSILRIQQVVRGDSAAYFCASSQPGQGAYEQYFGPGTRLTVT.

The chain has TRBV19 and TRBJ2-3; D is unresolved. Between the trimmed V and J ends, which lost 5 bases and 0 bases, there was a span of 12 bases. CDR1 is LNHDA, CDR2 SQIVND, per germline (reference sequence). This CDR3 is built from 15 residues. CDR3 sequence reads: CASSANHPSTDTQYF. DNA for the CDR3: TGTGCCAGTAGTGCGAACCATCCTAGCACAGATACGCAGTATTTT.

This rearrangement joins TRBV3-1 to TRBJ2-7; D is perhaps TRBD1 (6 bases). CDR3 length: 14 amino acids. V lost 2 bases, J lost 4 bases, and 12 bases lay in between. The germline V gene has CDR1 LGHDT and CDR2 YNNKEL (reference sequence). CDR3 sequence reads: CASSQKGVSYEQYF. CDR3 nucleotide sequence: TGTGCCAGCAGCCAAAAGGGGGTCTCATACGAGCAGTACTTC.

A word on this clonotype: A much larger clone lies a single base off, so this may be a read error. This rearrangement joins TRBV27 to TRBJ2-1; D is perhaps TRBD2 (5 bases). Germline CDR1 reads MNHEY; CDR2 reads SMNVEV (reference sequence). This CDR3 contains 17 residues. CDR3 region: CASSLLWVAHSYNEKFF. The CDR3 coding sequence is TGTGCCAGCAGCCTACTCTGGGTAGCGCACTCCTACAATGAGAAGTTCTTC.

V and J are TRBV10-3 and TRBJ1-1, with 7 positions matching TRBD1. The V gene's germline CDR1 is ENHRY and CDR2 SYGVKD. V was clipped by 4 bases and J by 2 bases; unmatched bases: 7. This CDR3 region has 15 residues. The CDR3: CAISGGQGGNTEAFF. In DNA, the CDR3 is TGTGCCATCAGTGGTGGGCAGGGGGGAAACACTGAAGCTTTCTTT.

The gene calls are TRBV7-6 and TRBJ2-7; D remains unclear. There are 14 residues in the CDR3. Looked up from germline, CDR1 is SGHVS and CDR2 is FNYEAQ. V was trimmed by 5 bases and J by 3 bases, leaving 14 bases between them. In nucleotides, the CDR3 is TGTGCCAGCAGCGACCCCGACCAACGCTACGAGCAGTACTTC. Protein product: CASSDPDQRYEQYF.

There are a few counts of this clonotype. The rearrangement uses TRBV20-1 and TRBJ2-7, with a possible D match to TRBD2 (6 bases). V shed 3 bases and J shed 2 bases, with 29 bases lying between them. Germline CDR1 and CDR2: DFQATT and SNEGSKA (reference sequence). The CDR3 consists of 19 residues. The CDR3 bases are TGCAGTGCTAGGGGTGTGGATGGCAGTGGCGCGGGATCCACCTACGAGCAGTACTTC. Its translation: CSARGVDGSGAGSTYEQYF.

This clonotype was counted only a few times. The junction does not match germline at one end; this may be a read error. The rearrangement uses TRBV3-1 and TRBJ2-1; no definite D call. In germline, CDR1 is LGHDT, CDR2 YNNKEL (reference sequence). This CDR3 is built from 13 residues. In nucleotides, the CDR3 is TGTGCCAGCAGCCAAGATTTGTACACTGAGCAGTTCTTC. This sequence encodes CASSQDLYTEQFF.

This rearrangement joins TRBV4-1 to TRBJ1-5; unclear D gene. This CDR3 spans 16 amino acids. Germline V gene data show CDR1 as MGHRA and CDR2 as YSYEKL. Trimming took 2 bases from V and 4 from J, leaving 15 bases between them. CDR3 DNA sequence: TGCGCCAGCAGCCAACCGACGTCCGGGGTAAATCAGCCCCAGCATTTT. Its translation: CASSQPTSGVNQPQHF.

This clonotype was recorded at least ten times. The J gene is TRBJ2-1, the V gene TRBV7-2, with D perhaps matching TRBD2 (5 bases). Germline loops: CDR1 SGHTA, CDR2 FQGNSA. The CDR3 extends over 13 amino acids. The CDR3 loop reads CGAGVSSYNEQFF. DNA for the CDR3: TGTGGGGCCGGGGTGAGCTCCTACAATGAGCAGTTCTTC.

This sequence joins TRBV20-1 and TRBJ2-1; D gene ambiguous. Germline V gene sequence: CDR1 DFQATT, CDR2 SNEGSKA (reference sequence). The CDR3 is 14 residues long. Trimming left V 6 bases short and J 7 bases short, with 19 bases between. Here the CDR3 reads CSAQSYQLENEQFF. The CDR3 bases are TGCAGTGCCCAAAGCTATCAATTGGAGAATGAGCAGTTCTTC.

This chain uses TRBV4-2 with TRBJ1-1; D is uncertain. CDR3 length: 15 amino acids. The germline V gene encodes CDR1 LGHNA and CDR2 YNFKEQ. Trimming stripped 4 bases from V and 13 bases from J, with 25 bases between. The CDR3 DNA reads TGTGCCAGCAGCCCAATACCGGACGGAAACACTAAAGGTTTCTTT. Protein: CASSPIPDGNTKGFF.

This clonotype was recorded only once. This sequence joins TRBV9 and TRBJ2-2; TRBD2 aligns across 8 bases. The trim removed 0 bases at V and 6 bases at J, leaving 7 bases unmatched. The CDR3 has 16 residues. The germline V gene encodes CDR1 SGDLS and CDR2 YYNGEE. The CDR3 coding sequence is TGTGCCAGCAGCGTAGGATCCCGGGGGGGGGCCGGGGAGCTGTTTTTT. The encoded protein is CASSVGSRGGAGELFF. Based on the CDR3 plus reference TRBV9 and TRBJ2-2, the full variable domain is DSGVTQTPKHLITATGQRVTLRCSPRSGDLSVYWYQQSLDQGLQFLIQYYNGEERAKGNILERFSAQQFPDLHSELNLSSLELGDSALYFCASSVGSRGGAGELFFGEGSRLTVL.

The rearrangement links TRBV3-1 to TRBJ2-1; 8 bases are a match to TRBD2. J was trimmed by 0 bases and V by 5 bases; bases with no gene match: 6. The germline gives CDR1 LGHDT, CDR2 YNNKEL (reference sequence). The CDR3 contains 16 residues. Here the CDR3 DNA reads TGTGCCAGCAGCTTTGACGGGAGGGCCTCCTACAATGAGCAGTTCTTC. Translating it yields CASSFDGRASYNEQFF.

This clonotype was found once. V is TRBV27 and J is TRBJ1-1; 8 bases line up with TRBD1. This CDR3 contains 15 residues. Trimming at V came to 1 base and at J to 6 bases, leaving 7 bases not matched to a gene. The germline CDR1 and CDR2 sequences are MNHEY and SMNVEV (reference sequence). In DNA form, the CDR3 reads TGTGCCAGCAGTTTATGGGGACAGGCCCCTTCTGAAGCTTTCTTT. It codes for CASSLWGQAPSEAFF.

This clonotype was detected only once. The genes are TRBV24-1 and TRBJ1-1; D ambiguous. V was trimmed by 3 bases and J by 1 base, leaving 23 bases between them. The CDR3 spans 19 residues. The V gene's germline CDR1 is KGHDR and CDR2 SFDVKD. In DNA form, the CDR3 reads TGTGCCACCAGTGATCGCCTTGAGGGCCCTACCCCGAGGAACACTGAAGCTTTCTTT. As protein: CATSDRLEGPTPRNTEAFF.